This T cell receptor (beta chain) originates from a study of read filtering for tumor transcriptome and immune sequencing. On the study more broadly: Whole-transcriptome libraries were prepared after DNase treatment. Overall study findings and caveats: Correlation between methods rose after single-read clonotypes were removed.

Molecular barcoded adaptors covering alpha/delta and beta/gamma chains were used on 400 ng RNA. MiXCR, run by TCRdb on the reads, gives a single entry per CDR3 protein. The repertoire includes 5,500 to 6,000 distinct CDR3 sequences, around 20% of them detected once, and under 30% sits in the top ten. In its sample, this clonotype is medium-sized. Its antigen remains unidentified. In germline, CDR1 is SQVTM, CDR2 ANQGSEA. This CDR3 has 14 residues. J was trimmed by 4 bases and V by 6 bases; bases with no gene match: 9. Every patient had bone marrow sampled while the disease was active. V usage is TRBV29-1 and J usage is TRBJ2-7; 10 nucleotides match TRBD1. This clonotype was sampled from a donor at least 40 years old with multiple myeloma. Sequencing was carried out using a population of CD138-negative cells sorted from bone marrow. This CDR3 is CSVDKDRGGYEQYF. DNA of the CDR3: TGCAGCGTCGATAAGGACAGGGGGGGGTACGAGCAGTACTTC.